This TCR beta chain was profiled in a study of T cell repertoires in cytomegalovirus infection (dated 2019 in TCRdb). In terms of the full investigation: Because public TCR beta signatures pointed to carriage of CMV infection together with the matching HLA type, the HLA type of each donor mattered for the analysis. What the research found in general, with its limitations: The ex vivo response was dominated by HLA-C-restricted CMV-specific TCR beta clonotypes, and the single most frequent clonotype in two of eight donors was supplied by these HLA-C-restricted clonotypes. In both this cohort and an independent cohort of 350 or so donors, the cumulative frequency of public TCR beta family members distinguished carriers of CMV infection plus the relevant HLA type.

Note on this clonotype: It lacks a known antigen. At one boundary the junction diverges from the germline segment, which might be a read error.

CDR1 and CDR2 (MDHEN, SYDVKM) derive from the germline V gene. Counted from cysteine to phenylalanine, this CDR3 has 14 amino acids. Just CDR3 DNA is preserved here, 42 bases in frame from base 1. The reads were generated on an Illumina HiSeq 1500. Using fastp trimming at Q25 and MiXCR clonotype assembly, TCRdb reanalyzed the public sequencing data and kept in-frame beta chains. Merged by CDR3 protein, the rows form single entries marked with the most common genes and DNA. In this sample the table shows hundreds of thousands of distinct CDR3 sequences, 9.6% of which occur a single time. 2.5% of the sample lies in the top ten.

The sequence joins TRBV28 to TRBJ1-2; 7 middle bases align to TRBD1. Sequencing input: PBMCs. This TCR was recovered from a human donor in good health (CMV status not recorded). Some clones in this sample may be carry-over from other donors' samples. The CDR3 protein is CANSSIGGGYGYTF. Read as DNA, the sequence is TGTGCCAACAGTTCCATAGGGGGCGGCTATGGCTACACCTTC.